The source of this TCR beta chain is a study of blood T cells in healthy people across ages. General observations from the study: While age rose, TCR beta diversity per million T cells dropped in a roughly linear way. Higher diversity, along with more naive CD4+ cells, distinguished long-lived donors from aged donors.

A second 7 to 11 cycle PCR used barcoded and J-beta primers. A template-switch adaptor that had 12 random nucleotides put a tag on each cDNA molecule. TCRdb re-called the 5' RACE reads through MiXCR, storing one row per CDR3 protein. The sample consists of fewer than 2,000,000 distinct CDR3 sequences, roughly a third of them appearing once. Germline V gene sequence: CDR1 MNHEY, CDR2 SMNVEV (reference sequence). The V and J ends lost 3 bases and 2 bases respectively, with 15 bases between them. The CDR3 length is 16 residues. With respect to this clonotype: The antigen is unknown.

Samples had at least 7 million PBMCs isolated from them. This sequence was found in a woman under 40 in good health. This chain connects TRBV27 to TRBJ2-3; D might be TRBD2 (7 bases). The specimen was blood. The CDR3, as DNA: TGTGCCAGCAGTTTCAGGGGAGGGTCGAACACAGATACGCAGTATTTT. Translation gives CASSFRGGSNTDTQYF.